Detailed here is one T cell receptor beta chain. Participants spanned ages roughly 18 to 95 years and resided in 20 to 25 US areas. The data were obtained in a study of blood T cell repertoires in COVID-19. Looking at the study overall: Nucleic acid was either cDNA or gDNA, and it came from T cells, B-cell-depleted T cells, or PBMCs.

V lost 3 bases and J lost 6, with 12 bases in between. CDR1 and CDR2 from the germline V gene are SGHRS and YFSETQ. This CDR3 is 13 amino acids long. Original analysis: From reference gene primer amplification, estimates of nucleated cell counts were derived. TCRdb's copy holds only in-frame clones and misses some; the assay was immunoSEQ multiplex PCR. From that table come the V and J calls and clone size; the DNA was used to work out D and trimming. Here the sample spans approximately 220,000 clones, about 88% being singletons. The V and J genes are TRBV5-1 and TRBJ1-2, with a weak D call TRBD1 (5 bases). The sequenced material came from PBMCs or T cells enriched from blood (not recorded which). The sequence was obtained from a woman aged 25 to 39 who had recovered from COVID-19. In DNA form, the CDR3 reads TGCGCCAGCAGCTCCGACAGACTCGATGGCTACACCTTC. It translates to CASSSDRLDGYTF.